The 5 T cell receptor beta chains listed next were all sequenced from one sample in a study of blood T cell repertoires in COVID-19. TCRdb's table, derived via immunoSEQ multiplex PCR, lists solely in-frame clones and lacks some. The sample yields 200,000 to 300,000 clones, less than 90% seen once. Sequencing was performed on peripheral blood. All receptors derive from a man aged 55 to 70 who had recovered from COVID-19.

V usage is TRBV5-1 and J usage is TRBJ1-1; tentative D call: TRBD1 (5 bases). Germline CDR1 SGHRS, CDR2 YFSETQ. Trimming shortened V by 4 bases and J by 3 bases, and 13 bases separated the two germline ends. The CDR3 sequence is 14 residues long. The CDR3 DNA is TGCGCCAGCAGCGGGGCCCTGGCGGACACTGAAGCTTTCTTT. Translation gives CASSGALADTEAFF.

V is TRBV24-1 and J is TRBJ2-2; TRBD1 is a possible D gene (5 bases). This CDR3 is 13 amino acids long. The V end was cut by 8 bases, the J end by 3 bases, with 9 bases between. Germline CDR1 reads KGHDR; CDR2 reads SFDVKD. In DNA form, the CDR3 reads TGTGCCACCACGACAGTTCACACCGGGGAGCTGTTTTTT. Amino acids: CATTTVHTGELFF.

The V and J genes are TRBV19 and TRBJ2-5, with TRBD1 matching over 11 bases. CDR1 is LNHDA, CDR2 SQIVND, per germline (reference sequence). CDR3 length: 13 residues. Germline trimming cut 8 bases from V and 1 base from J; bases unmatched to any gene: 0. This CDR3 is CASGQGAQETQYF. CDR3 nucleotides: TGTGCCAGTGGACAGGGGGCCCAAGAGACCCAGTACTTC.

The chain couples TRBV18 to TRBJ1-4, with D perhaps TRBD1 (5 bases). This CDR3 has 13 residues. V was clipped by 8 bases and J by 8 bases, with 15 bases between them. From germline, CDR1 is KGHSH and CDR2 LQKENI. The CDR3 DNA is TGTGCCAGCCGCGGGGCTTTGGGGGAAAAACTGTTTTTT. Its protein product is CASRGALGEKLFF. Filled out from reference TRBV18 and TRBJ1-4, the complete variable domain reads NAGVMQNPRHLVRRRGQEARLRCSPMKGHSHVYWYRQLPEEGLKFMVYLQKENIIDESGMPKERFSAEFPKEGPSILRIQQVVRGDSAAYFCASRGALGEKLFFGSGTQLSVL.

The genes are TRBV19 and TRBJ1-3, with D tentatively TRBD1 (6 bases). The CDR3 loop spans 15 amino acids. Germline V gives CDR1 LNHDA, CDR2 SQIVND (reference sequence). V lost 6 bases and J lost 6, with 18 bases in between. CDR3 loop: CASRTTGTLLNTIYF. The CDR3 coding sequence is TGTGCCAGTAGGACGACCGGGACACTACTAAACACCATATATTTT.